The present TCR beta chain was sequenced within a study of blood T cell repertoires in COVID-19. Per the study methods: Scientists estimated how many nucleated cells there were by amplifying reference gene primers. Libraries were prepared by immunoSEQ multiplex PCR; TCRdb keeps only in-frame clonotypes and omits some of them. Clone size and the V and J calls come from that table; the DNA yielded D and trimming. The table records some 250,000 clones, under 90% of them present only once. Germline trimming cut 3 bases from V and 1 base from J; bases unmatched to any gene: 4. CDR3 length: 15 residues. Germline-derived CDR1 and CDR2 are GTSNPN and SVGIG (reference sequence). Donors were grouped by their self-reported clinical history. This clone was detected once.

This sequence originates from a man aged 18 to 29 who had recovered from COVID-19. The V gene is TRBV30, the J gene TRBJ2-5, with 11 bases that match TRBD2. Sequencing was done on a sample of PBMCs or T cells enriched from blood (not recorded which). The CDR3 sequence is CAWRVAGGSQETQYF. The DNA of the CDR3 is TGTGCCTGGAGGGTAGCGGGGGGGTCCCAAGAGACCCAGTACTTC.